Below are 21 T cell receptor beta chains sequenced from a single sample in a study of prognosis after radiotherapy for stage I lung cancer. The genomic DNA TCR beta CDR3 region underwent two rounds of multiplex PCR. Primers were specific to each TRBV and TRBJ gene in first-round PCR. A single record per CDR3 protein comes from TCRdb applying MiXCR to the multiplex PCR reads. The sample carries 15,000 or so distinct CDR3 sequences, roughly 49% recorded once. The source was PBMCs, collected before or after stereotactic body radiation therapy (not recorded which). These receptors were taken from a donor over 45 with non-small cell lung cancer.

This clonotype was detected many times. Given the absence of the conserved phenylalanine or tryptophan at the CDR3 end, a read error is likely. V gene TRBV2 combines with J gene TRBJ1-5, with 9 bases aligning to TRBD1. This CDR3 is built from 15 residues. With V trimmed by 6 bases and J by 7 bases, 10 bases remained unmatched. The germline V gene has CDR1 SNHLY and CDR2 FYNNEI. CDR3 sequence (DNA): TGTGCCAGCAGCGCGGACAGGGGTGATCGGCAGCCCCAGCATCTT. Residues: CASSADRGDRQPQHL.

In this sample, this clonotype turned up a few times. This likely came from a read error, as a far larger clone is one base away. The CDR3 DNA sequence: TGTGCCAGCAGCTTCGGGGGGTCCTACGAGCAGTTCTTC. Its translation is CASSFGGSYEQFF. This sequence joins TRBV7-9 and TRBJ2-1; the match to TRBD2 covers 7 bases. The trim removed 3 bases at V and 10 bases at J, leaving 6 bases unmatched. This CDR3 has 13 amino acids. Per the germline V gene, CDR1 is SEHNR and CDR2 is FQNEAQ (reference sequence).

V is TRBV29-1 and J is TRBJ2-5; the D gene could be TRBD1 or TRBD2 (7 bases each). Germline CDR1 reads SQVTM; CDR2 reads ANQGSEA. The CDR3 sequence is 13 residues long. With 4 bases removed from V and 5 bases from J, the gap between germline ends came to 14 bases. CDR3 nucleotides: TGCAGCGTTGGGGAGGGGGCTAGGGAGACCCAGTACTTC. It encodes CSVGEGARETQYF.

The J gene is TRBJ2-3, the V gene TRBV6-2 or TRBV6-3; D might be TRBD1 (6 bases). Germline CDR1 is MNHEY and CDR2 is SVGEGT. This CDR3 is built from 15 residues. V was shortened by 5 bases and J by 1 base, with 13 bases between the two germline ends. Written as DNA, the CDR3 is TGTGCCAGCAGTGTGGACAGTTTGGGCACAGATACGCAGTATTTT. Amino acids: CASSVDSLGTDTQYF.

Many counts were recorded for this clonotype. V and J are TRBV9 and TRBJ2-1; D is undetermined. Germline assignment: CDR1 SGDLS and CDR2 YYNGEE. Trimming pared 0 bases from V and 4 bases from J, leaving 8 bases between. The length of the CDR3 is 14 residues. The CDR3: CASSVDQQYNEQFF. CDR3 sequence (DNA): TGTGCCAGCAGCGTAGACCAGCAATACAATGAGCAGTTCTTC.

In its sample, this clonotype was seen many times. J is TRBJ2-5 and V is TRBV2; the match to TRBD2 covers 7 bases. V trimming: 1 base; J trimming: 5 bases; junction bases outside the gene matches: 7. The CDR3 covers 15 residues. Germline-derived CDR1 and CDR2 are SNHLY and FYNNEI. DNA of the CDR3: TGTGCCAGCAGTGAAGTTACGGGGGGTTGGGAGACCCAGTACTTC. Its protein is CASSEVTGGWETQYF.

This clonotype appeared many times. The CDR3 DNA reads as TGTGCCAGCAGCGAATCCCTTTACGAGCAGTACTTC. Amino acids: CASSESLYEQYF. V is TRBV5-5 and J is TRBJ2-7; D gene ambiguous. The germline gives CDR1 SGHKS, CDR2 YYEKEE (reference sequence). Trimming left V 4 bases short and J 4 bases short, with 9 bases between. The CDR3 contains 12 residues. The whole variable domain, filled in from reference TRBV5-5 and TRBJ2-7, reads DAGVTQSPTHLIKTRGQQVTLRCSPISGHKSVSWYQQVLGQGPQFIFQYYEKEERGRGNFPDRFSARQFPNYSSELNVNALLLGDSALYLCASSESLYEQYFGPGTRLTVT.

This sequence joins TRBV2 and TRBJ2-7; the match to TRBD1 covers 8 bases. The CDR3 has 14 residues. V gave up 4 bases and J gave up 0 bases; unmatched junction bases: 2. Germline V gives CDR1 SNHLY, CDR2 FYNNEI. Here the CDR3 reads CASSAGTGSYEQYF. DNA for the CDR3: TGTGCCAGCAGTGCCGGGACAGGCTCCTACGAGCAGTACTTC.

This clonotype has at least ten counts. The V and J genes are TRBV18 and TRBJ1-1, with a possible D match to TRBD1 (5 bases). The length of the CDR3 is 17 residues. V lost 4 bases and J 4 bases, leaving 22 bases between the germline ends. Germline CDR1 and CDR2: KGHSH and LQKENI. Written as DNA, the CDR3 is TGTGCCAGCTCACTGTCTGCCGGGGCCCTGAGGGCCACTGAAGCTTTCTTT. Translated: CASSLSAGALRATEAFF. Using reference TRBV18 and TRBJ1-1 for the parts outside the CDR3, the full variable domain is NAGVMQNPRHLVRRRGQEARLRCSPMKGHSHVYWYRQLPEEGLKFMVYLQKENIIDESGMPKERFSAEFPKEGPSILRIQQVVRGDSAAYFCASSLSAGALRATEAFFGQGTRLTVV.

CDR3 DNA sequence: TGTGCCATCCGCCCCTCGGTACTAGCCTACGAGCAGTACTTC. Its translation is CAIRPSVLAYEQYF. The V gene is TRBV28, the J gene TRBJ2-7; D possibly corresponds to TRBD2 (5 bases). V lost 10 bases to trimming and J lost 2 bases, with 18 bases between them. Germline loops: CDR1 MDHEN, CDR2 SYDVKM. This CDR3 is 14 amino acids long.

In this sample, this clonotype turned up many times. This sequence joins TRBV19 and TRBJ1-2; no clear D. Germline V gene lookup returns CDR1 LNHDA and CDR2 SQIVND (reference sequence). Trimming stripped 3 bases from V and 8 bases from J, with 16 bases between. The CDR3 runs to 14 residues. Here the CDR3 reads CASSIAGSQGGYTF. DNA for the CDR3: TGTGCCAGTAGTATTGCGGGTTCCCAAGGAGGCTACACCTTC.

As concerns this clonotype: One base separates it from a far larger clone, so it is likely a read error. J is TRBJ1-2 and V is TRBV15; maybe TRBD1 (5 bases). This CDR3 comprises 13 residues. Deletions cut 5 bases from V and 2 bases from J, with 9 bases between. Germline assignment: CDR1 LNHNV and CDR2 YYDKDF (reference sequence). The CDR3 DNA follows: TGTGCCACCAGCTTACAGGAAAACTATGGCTACACCTTC. Encoded protein: CATSLQENYGYTF.

Only one count was recorded for this clonotype. Mismatch with germline at one junction end may stem from a read error. This chain links TRBV6-1 with TRBJ2-7; 8 bases map to TRBD2. The CDR3 sequence is 15 residues long. CDR1 is MNHNS and CDR2 is SASEGT in the germline V gene. The DNA of the CDR3 is TGTGCCAGCATTCTCAGTAGCGGGGCCGTCTACGATCAGTACTTC. Its protein product is CASILSSGAVYDQYF.

Notes on this clonotype: The junction departs from the called germline gene at one end, perhaps through a read error. The chain is built from TRBV28 and TRBJ2-5; 11 bases fit TRBD2. The V gene's germline CDR1 is MDHEN and CDR2 SYDVKM. This CDR3 comprises 16 residues. The CDR3 nucleotides read TGTGCCAGCAGTACTCAGACTAGCGGGGTGATGGAGACCCAATACTTC. Translated: CASSTQTSGVMETQYF.

This clonotype was recorded many times. This chain joins TRBV10-3 and TRBJ2-3, with 11 nucleotides matching TRBD1. The CDR3 loop spans 16 amino acids. Per germline, CDR1 ENHRY and CDR2 SYGVKD. With 3 bases clipped from V and 4 bases from J, the junction kept 6 bases outside the gene matches. CDR3 sequence reads: CAISETGTGGADTQYF. The CDR3 DNA reads as TGTGCCATCAGTGAAACCGGGACAGGGGGAGCAGATACGCAGTATTTT.

This clonotype was counted at least ten times. This chain connects TRBV20-1 to TRBJ2-1; TRBD2 is a possible D gene (6 bases). The CDR3 contains 16 residues. Per germline, CDR1 DFQATT and CDR2 SNEGSKA (reference sequence). V lost 8 bases, J lost 6 bases, and 26 bases lay in between. CDR3: CSSRLKSGESVNEQFF. The DNA for the CDR3 is TGCAGTTCAAGATTGAAGTCGGGGGAGTCTGTCAATGAGCAGTTCTTC.

In this sample, this clonotype turned up many times. The J gene is TRBJ2-1, the V gene TRBV5-6, with 10 bases identical to TRBD1. The germline CDR1 and CDR2 sequences are SGHDT and YYEEEE. There are 16 residues in the CDR3. Unmatched junction bases numbered 11, after V lost 9 bases and J lost 2 bases. The CDR3 coding sequence is TGTGCCACCACCCCGTCAGGGACAGGGGCCTACAATGAGCAGTTCTTC. This sequence encodes CATTPSGTGAYNEQFF.

With respect to this clonotype: With only one base between it and a far larger clone, this is likely a read error. No conserved phenylalanine or tryptophan ends this CDR3, so it is likely a read error. The V gene is TRBV6-6, the J gene TRBJ1-1, with TRBD1 as a possible D gene (5 bases). V dropped 2 bases and J dropped 8 bases, with 9 bases sitting between them. This CDR3 has 12 residues. Germline V lookup: CDR1 MNHNY, CDR2 SVGAGI (reference sequence). The CDR3 DNA reads as TGTGCCAGCAGTTACGGGGGAGTAGAAGCTTTCCTT. Translation: CASSYGGVEAFL.

As concerns this clonotype: At one boundary the junction diverges from the germline segment, which might be a read error. The V and J genes are TRBV5-1 and TRBJ2-3; weak D call: TRBD2 (6 bases). Looked up from germline, CDR1 is SGHRS and CDR2 is YFSETQ. The CDR3 sequence is 15 residues long. The CDR3, as DNA: TGCGCCAGCATCTTGGTCAGGGAGGTTGGATATACGCAGTATTTT. This translates into CASILVREVGYTQYF.

Only a few counts were recorded for this clonotype. CDR3 region: CASTITGVAEQYF. In DNA, the CDR3 is TGTGCCAGCACCATAACGGGTGTGGCCGAGCAGTACTTC. The chain links TRBV11-2 to TRBJ2-7; D is unclear. This CDR3 comprises 13 residues. From germline, CDR1 is SGHAT and CDR2 FQNNGV. V was cut by 7 bases and J by 6 bases, with 16 bases left in between.

In its sample, this clonotype was seen many times. The rearrangement uses TRBV11-2 and TRBJ2-1, with TRBD2 identical over 7 bases. The CDR3 has 17 amino acids. J gave up 0 bases and V 7 bases, and 12 bases lay outside the gene matches. From germline, CDR1 is SGHAT and CDR2 FQNNGV. For the CDR3, the DNA is TGTGCCAGCACCCCTACTCGAGCGGGGAGCTCCTACAATGAGCAGTTCTTC. This sequence encodes CASTPTRAGSSYNEQFF.